This T cell receptor (beta chain) was captured by sequencing in a study of blood T cell repertoires in COVID-19. Clones were sequenced by immunoSEQ multiplex PCR, and TCRdb holds only the in-frame ones, with some missing. The repertoire holds a few hundred thousand clones, with 70% to 90% as singletons. Germline values: CDR1 SQVTM, CDR2 ANQGSEA. CDR3 length: 14 amino acids. Between the trimmed V and J ends, which lost 3 bases and 4 bases, there was a span of 10 bases. Each participant's cohort was designated according to participant-reported clinical history. Symptom resolution, clearance, or two negative PCRs marked donors in Cohort 3 as recovered.

The chain joins TRBV29-1 to TRBJ2-6; perhaps TRBD2 as D (6 bases). The sequence came from a woman aged 40-49 years who had recovered from COVID-19. The specimen was PBMCs or T cells enriched from blood (not recorded which). The CDR3 sequence is CSVELAVGANVLTF. In DNA, the CDR3 is TGCAGCGTTGAGTTAGCGGTAGGGGCCAACGTCCTGACTTTC.